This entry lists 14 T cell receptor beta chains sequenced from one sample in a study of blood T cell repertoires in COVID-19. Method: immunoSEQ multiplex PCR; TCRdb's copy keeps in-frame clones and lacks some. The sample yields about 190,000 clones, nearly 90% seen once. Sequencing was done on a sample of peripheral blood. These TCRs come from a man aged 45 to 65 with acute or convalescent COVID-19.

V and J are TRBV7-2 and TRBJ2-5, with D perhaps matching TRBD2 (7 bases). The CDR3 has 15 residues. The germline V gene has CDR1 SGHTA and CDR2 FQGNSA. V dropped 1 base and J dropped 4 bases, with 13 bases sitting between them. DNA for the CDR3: TGTGCCAGCAGCTTAGGGGGGGGCAGGGTAGAGACCCAGTACTTC. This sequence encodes CASSLGGGRVETQYF.

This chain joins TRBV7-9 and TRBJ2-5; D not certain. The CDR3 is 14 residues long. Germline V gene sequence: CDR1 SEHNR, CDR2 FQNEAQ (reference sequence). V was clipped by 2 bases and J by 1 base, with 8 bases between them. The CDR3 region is CASSLMNSQETQYF. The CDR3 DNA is TGTGCCAGCAGCTTAATGAACAGCCAAGAGACCCAGTACTTC.

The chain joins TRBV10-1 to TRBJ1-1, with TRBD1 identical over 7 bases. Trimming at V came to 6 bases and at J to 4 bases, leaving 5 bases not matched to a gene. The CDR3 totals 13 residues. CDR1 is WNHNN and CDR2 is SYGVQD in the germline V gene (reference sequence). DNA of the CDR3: TGCGCCAGCAGCACCACAGGGGCCACTGAAGCTTTCTTT. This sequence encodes CASSTTGATEAFF.

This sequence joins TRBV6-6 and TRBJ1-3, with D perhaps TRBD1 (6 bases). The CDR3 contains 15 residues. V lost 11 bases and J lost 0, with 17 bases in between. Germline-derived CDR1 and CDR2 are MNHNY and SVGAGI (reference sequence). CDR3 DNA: TGTGCCGTGGGGAGGGGGGTAATCTCTGGAAACACCATATATTTT. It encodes CAVGRGVISGNTIYF.

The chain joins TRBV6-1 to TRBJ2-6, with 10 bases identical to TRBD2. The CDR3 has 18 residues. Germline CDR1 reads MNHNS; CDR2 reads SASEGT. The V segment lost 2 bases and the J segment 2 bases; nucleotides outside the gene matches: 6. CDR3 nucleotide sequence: TGTGCCAGCAGTGAAACCGGGACTAGCGATCCTGGGGCCAACGTCCTGACTTTC. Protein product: CASSETGTSDPGANVLTF.

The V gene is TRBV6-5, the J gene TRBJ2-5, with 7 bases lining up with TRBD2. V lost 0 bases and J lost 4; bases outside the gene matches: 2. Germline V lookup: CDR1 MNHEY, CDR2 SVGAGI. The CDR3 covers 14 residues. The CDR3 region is CASSYSERGETQYF. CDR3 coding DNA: TGTGCCAGCAGTTACTCGGAGCGGGGAGAGACCCAGTACTTC.

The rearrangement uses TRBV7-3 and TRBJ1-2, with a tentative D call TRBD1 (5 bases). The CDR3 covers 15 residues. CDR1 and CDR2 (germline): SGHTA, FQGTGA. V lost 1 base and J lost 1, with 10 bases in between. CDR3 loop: CASSLIPGDNYGYTF. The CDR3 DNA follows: TGTGCCAGCAGCTTAATCCCGGGGGATAACTATGGCTACACCTTC.

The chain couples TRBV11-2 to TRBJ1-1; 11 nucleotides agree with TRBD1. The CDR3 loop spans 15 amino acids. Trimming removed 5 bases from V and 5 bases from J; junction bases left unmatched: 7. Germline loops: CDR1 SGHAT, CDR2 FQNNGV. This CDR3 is CASSQRDRGWTEAFF. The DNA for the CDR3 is TGTGCCAGCAGCCAAAGGGACAGGGGGTGGACTGAAGCTTTCTTT.

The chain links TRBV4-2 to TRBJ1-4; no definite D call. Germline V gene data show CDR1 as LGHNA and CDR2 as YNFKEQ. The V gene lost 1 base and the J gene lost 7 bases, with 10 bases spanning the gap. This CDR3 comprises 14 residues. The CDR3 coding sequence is TGTGCCAGCAGCCAAGTCAGCCGCGGTGAAAAACTGTTTTTT. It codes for CASSQVSRGEKLFF.

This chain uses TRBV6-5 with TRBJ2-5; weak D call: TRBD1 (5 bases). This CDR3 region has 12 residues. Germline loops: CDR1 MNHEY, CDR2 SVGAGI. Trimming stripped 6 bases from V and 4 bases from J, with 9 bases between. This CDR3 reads CASRPDRETQYF. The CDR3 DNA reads TGTGCCAGCAGACCTGACAGAGAGACCCAGTACTTC.

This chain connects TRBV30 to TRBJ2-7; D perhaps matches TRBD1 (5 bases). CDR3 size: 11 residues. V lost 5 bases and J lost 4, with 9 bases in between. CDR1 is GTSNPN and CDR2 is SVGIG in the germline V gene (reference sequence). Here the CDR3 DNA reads TGTGCCTGGGGTGACAGTTACGAGCAGTACTTC. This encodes CAWGDSYEQYF.

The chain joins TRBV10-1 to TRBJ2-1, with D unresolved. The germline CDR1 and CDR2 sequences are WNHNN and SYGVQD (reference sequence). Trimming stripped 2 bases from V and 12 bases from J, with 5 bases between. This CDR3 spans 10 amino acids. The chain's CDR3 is CASSEERQFF. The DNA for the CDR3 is TGCGCCAGCAGTGAGGAGCGGCAGTTCTTC.

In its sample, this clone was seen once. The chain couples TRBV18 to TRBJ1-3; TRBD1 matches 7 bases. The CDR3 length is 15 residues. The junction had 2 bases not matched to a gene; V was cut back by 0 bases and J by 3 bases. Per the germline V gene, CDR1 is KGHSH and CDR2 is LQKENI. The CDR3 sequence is CASSPPSGGGNTIYF. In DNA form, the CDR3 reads TGTGCCAGCTCACCACCATCAGGGGGTGGAAACACCATATATTTT.

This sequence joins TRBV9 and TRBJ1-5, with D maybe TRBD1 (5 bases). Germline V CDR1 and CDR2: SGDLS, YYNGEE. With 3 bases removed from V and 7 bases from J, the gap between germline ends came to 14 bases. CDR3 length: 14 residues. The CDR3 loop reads CASSARPTVQPQHF. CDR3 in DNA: TGTGCCAGCAGCGCCCGTCCGACAGTACAGCCCCAGCATTTT.